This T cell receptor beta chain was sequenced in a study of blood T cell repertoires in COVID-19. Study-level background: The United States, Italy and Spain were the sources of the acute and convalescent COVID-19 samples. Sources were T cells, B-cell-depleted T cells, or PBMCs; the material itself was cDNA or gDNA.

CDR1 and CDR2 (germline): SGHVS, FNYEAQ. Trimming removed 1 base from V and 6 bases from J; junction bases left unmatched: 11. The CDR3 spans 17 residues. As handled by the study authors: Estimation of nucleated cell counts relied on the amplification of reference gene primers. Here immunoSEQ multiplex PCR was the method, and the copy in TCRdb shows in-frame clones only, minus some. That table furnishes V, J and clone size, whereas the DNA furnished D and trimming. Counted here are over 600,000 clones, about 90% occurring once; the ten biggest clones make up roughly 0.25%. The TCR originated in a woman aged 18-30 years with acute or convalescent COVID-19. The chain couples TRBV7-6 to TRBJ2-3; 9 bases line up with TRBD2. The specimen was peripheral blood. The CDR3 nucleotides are TGTGCCAGCAGCTTAGGCCTAGCGGGGAGGGGGTCGGATACGCAGTATTTT. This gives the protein CASSLGLAGRGSDTQYF.